This passage covers 2 T cell receptor beta chains from one sample sequenced in a study of T-cell reconstitution after alpha-beta-depleted transplantation in children. Unique molecular identifiers were used in preparing the TCRbeta library. MiXCR was run by TCRdb on the PCR reads, yielding one entry per CDR3 protein. Altogether roughly 500,000 distinct CDR3 sequences are present, 30% to 35% being singletons, with the ten largest covering 2% to 2.5%. The sample was PBMCs from the stem cell graft donor, taken from the stem cell graft. The receptor source for this set is a human donor who donated a stem cell graft to a child with aplastic anemia.

This clonotype was found a few times. The chain combines TRBV30 with TRBJ2-3; no firm D call. This CDR3 contains 13 residues. The germline CDR1 and CDR2 sequences are GTSNPN and SVGIG (reference sequence). V lost 0 bases and J lost 6, with 10 bases in between. CDR3 sequence reads: CAWSVGPWDTQYF. The CDR3 DNA reads as TGTGCCTGGAGTGTGGGCCCCTGGGATACGCAGTATTTT. Combining the CDR3 with reference TRBV30 and TRBJ2-3 gives the whole variable domain SQTIHQWPATLVQPVGSPLSLECTVEGTSNPNLYWYRQAAGRGLQLLFYSVGIGQISSEVPQNLSASRPQDRQFILSSKKLLLSDSGFYLCAWSVGPWDTQYFGPGTRLTVL.

V is TRBV20-1 and J is TRBJ1-1; 7 bases agree with TRBD1. Trimming at V came to 0 bases and at J to 1 base, leaving 14 bases not matched to a gene. This CDR3 spans 18 amino acids. Germline V gene lookup returns CDR1 DFQATT and CDR2 SNEGSKA (reference sequence). CDR3 DNA: TGCAGTGCTAGAGATCCAAGGGGGCCAAAACAGGGGAACACTGAAGCTTTCTTT. This gives the protein CSARDPRGPKQGNTEAFF.